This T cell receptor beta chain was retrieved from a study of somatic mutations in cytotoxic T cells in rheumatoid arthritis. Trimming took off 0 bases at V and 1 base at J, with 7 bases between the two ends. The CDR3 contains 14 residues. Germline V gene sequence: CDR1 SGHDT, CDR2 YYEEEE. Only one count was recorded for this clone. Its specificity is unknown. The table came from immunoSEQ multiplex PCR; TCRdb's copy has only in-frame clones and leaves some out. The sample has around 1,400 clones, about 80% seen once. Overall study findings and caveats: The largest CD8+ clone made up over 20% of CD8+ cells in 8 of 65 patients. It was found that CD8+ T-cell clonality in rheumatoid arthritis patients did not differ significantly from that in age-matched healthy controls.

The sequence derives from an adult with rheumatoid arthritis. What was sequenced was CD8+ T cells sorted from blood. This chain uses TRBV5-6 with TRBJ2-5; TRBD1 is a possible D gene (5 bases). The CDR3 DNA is TGTGCCAGCAGCTTGGACAGGCCCCAAGAGACCCAGTACTTC. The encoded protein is CASSLDRPQETQYF.